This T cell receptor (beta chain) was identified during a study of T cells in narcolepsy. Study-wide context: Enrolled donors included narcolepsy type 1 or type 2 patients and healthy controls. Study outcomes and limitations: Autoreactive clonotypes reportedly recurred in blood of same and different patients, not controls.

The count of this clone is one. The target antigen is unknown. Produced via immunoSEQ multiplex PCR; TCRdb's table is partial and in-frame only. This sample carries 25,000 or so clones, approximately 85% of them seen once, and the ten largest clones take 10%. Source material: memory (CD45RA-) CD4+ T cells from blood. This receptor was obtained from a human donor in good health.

The CDR3 protein is CASRRVLGEQYF. The CDR3 coding sequence is TGTGCCAGCAGAAGGGTGTTGGGCGAGCAGTACTTC. The chain employs TRBV5-6 and TRBJ2-7; D unresolved. Germline CDR1 is SGHDT and CDR2 is YYEEEE. Trimming removed 5 bases at V and 6 bases at J, with 12 bases between. The CDR3 has 12 amino acids.